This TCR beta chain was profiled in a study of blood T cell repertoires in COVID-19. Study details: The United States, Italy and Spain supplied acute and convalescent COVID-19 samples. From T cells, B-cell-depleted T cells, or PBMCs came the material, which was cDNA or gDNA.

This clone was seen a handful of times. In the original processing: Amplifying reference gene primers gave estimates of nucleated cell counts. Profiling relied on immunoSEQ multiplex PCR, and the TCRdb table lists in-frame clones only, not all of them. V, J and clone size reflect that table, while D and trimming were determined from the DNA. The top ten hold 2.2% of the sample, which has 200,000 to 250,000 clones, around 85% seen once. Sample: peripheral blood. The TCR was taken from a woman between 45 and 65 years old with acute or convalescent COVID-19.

Here the CDR3 DNA reads TGCGCCAGCAGCCAAGAAACCGGGACAGGGTCCCAGCCCCAGCATTTT. Protein sequence: CASSQETGTGSQPQHF. The chain links TRBV4-3 to TRBJ1-5; 9 nucleotides align to TRBD1. The V and J ends lost 0 bases and 7 bases, in that order; junction bases with no gene match: 7. Germline assignment: CDR1 LGHNA and CDR2 YSLEER. The CDR3 runs 16 residues.